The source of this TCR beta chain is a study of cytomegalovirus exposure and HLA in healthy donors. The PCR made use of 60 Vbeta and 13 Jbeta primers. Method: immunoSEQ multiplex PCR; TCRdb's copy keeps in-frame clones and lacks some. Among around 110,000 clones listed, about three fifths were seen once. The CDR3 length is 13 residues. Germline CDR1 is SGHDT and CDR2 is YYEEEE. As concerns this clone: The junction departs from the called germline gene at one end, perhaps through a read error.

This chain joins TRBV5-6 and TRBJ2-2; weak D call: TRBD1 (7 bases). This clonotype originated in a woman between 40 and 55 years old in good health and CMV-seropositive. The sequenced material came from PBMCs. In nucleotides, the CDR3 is TGTGCCACTCAGCCAGGGGGAGGCGGGGAGCTGCTTTTT. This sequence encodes CATQPGGGGELLF.